This TCR beta chain was obtained from a study of vaccination and CD4 T cells after COVID-19. At the level of the study: Six male and four female convalescents took part, two of them Hispanic. Participants were vaccinated with two doses, given as either BNT162b2 or mRNA-1273 vaccine.

The sample's treatment: approximately 11-day PBMC culture with coronavirus spike peptide pools or control peptides (ViraFEST assay). Cell culture was performed with more than 1.5 million PBMCs per well in the presence of 7.5 to 10 IU/ml IL-2 and 10 ug/ml peptide pools. To note about this clonotype: Its antigen is as yet unknown.

Sequencing of cultured CD4+ T cell DNA used the Oncomine TCR Beta short-read assay. Cultured CD4+ T cells were the source of extracted genomic DNA. TCRdb reprocessed the PCR reads via MiXCR and lists one record per CDR3 protein. The table has about 7,000 distinct CDR3 sequences, around 25% seen once. The sequence derives from a human donor who had recovered from COVID-19. The sample here was CD4+ T cells from blood, cultured in vitro, taken after SARS-CoV-2 vaccination.

The CDR3 loop is CASRWGEETQYF. In DNA, the CDR3 is TGTGCCAGCAGATGGGGGGAGGAGACCCAGTACTTC. The V and J genes are TRBV5-4 and TRBJ2-5, with D possibly being TRBD2 (6 bases). The CDR3 spans 12 residues. Germline values: CDR1 SGHNT, CDR2 YYREEE (reference sequence). The ends were cut back, 5 bases at V and 5 bases at J, with 10 bases in the middle.